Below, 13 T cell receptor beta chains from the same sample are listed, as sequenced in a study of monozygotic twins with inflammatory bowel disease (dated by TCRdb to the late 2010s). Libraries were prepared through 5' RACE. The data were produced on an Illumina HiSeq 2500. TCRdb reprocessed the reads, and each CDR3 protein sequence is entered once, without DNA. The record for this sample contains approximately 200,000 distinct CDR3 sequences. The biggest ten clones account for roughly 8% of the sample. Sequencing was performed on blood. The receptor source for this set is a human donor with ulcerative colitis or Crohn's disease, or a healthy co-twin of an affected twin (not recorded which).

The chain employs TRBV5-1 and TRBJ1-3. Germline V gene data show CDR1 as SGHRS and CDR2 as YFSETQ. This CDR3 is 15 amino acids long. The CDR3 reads CASSLGLISGNTVYF.

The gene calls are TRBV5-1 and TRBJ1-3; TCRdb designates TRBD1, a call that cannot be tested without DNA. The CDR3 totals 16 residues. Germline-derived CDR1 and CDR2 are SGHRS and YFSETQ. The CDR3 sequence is CASSLESAGSGNTIYF.

CDR3 loop: CASSTGESSGANVLTF. The chain joins TRBV5-1 to TRBJ2-6; TCRdb names TRBD1, which stays unverified in the absence of DNA. CDR1 and CDR2 from the germline V gene are SGHRS and YFSETQ. The CDR3 totals 16 residues.

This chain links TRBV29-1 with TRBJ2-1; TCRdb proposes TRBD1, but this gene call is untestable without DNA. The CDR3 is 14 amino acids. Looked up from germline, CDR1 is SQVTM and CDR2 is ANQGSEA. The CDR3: CSVDGTETYNEQFF.

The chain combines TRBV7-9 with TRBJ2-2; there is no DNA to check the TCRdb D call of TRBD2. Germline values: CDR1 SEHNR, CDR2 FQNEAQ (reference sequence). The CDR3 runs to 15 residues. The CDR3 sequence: CASSFGLPNTGELFF.

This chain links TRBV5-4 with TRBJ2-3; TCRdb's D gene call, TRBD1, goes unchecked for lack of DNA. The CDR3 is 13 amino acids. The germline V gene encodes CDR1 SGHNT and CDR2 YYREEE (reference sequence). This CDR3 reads CAGSGGPEPTQYF.

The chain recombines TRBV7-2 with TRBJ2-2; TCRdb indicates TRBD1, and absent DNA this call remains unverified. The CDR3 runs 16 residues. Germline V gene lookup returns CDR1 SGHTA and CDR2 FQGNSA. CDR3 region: CASSFRGTGPTGELFF.

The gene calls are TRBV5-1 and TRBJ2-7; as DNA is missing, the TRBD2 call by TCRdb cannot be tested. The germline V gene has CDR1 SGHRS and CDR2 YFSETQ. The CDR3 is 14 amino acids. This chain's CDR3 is CASRKGSGTHEQYF.

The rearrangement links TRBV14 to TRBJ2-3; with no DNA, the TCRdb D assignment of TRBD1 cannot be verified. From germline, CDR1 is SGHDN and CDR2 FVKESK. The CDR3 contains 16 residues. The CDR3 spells CASSQDSRRGIDTQYF.

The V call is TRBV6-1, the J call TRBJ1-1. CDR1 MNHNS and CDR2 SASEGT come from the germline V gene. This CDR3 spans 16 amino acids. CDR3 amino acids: CASFPGGGPLNTEAFF.

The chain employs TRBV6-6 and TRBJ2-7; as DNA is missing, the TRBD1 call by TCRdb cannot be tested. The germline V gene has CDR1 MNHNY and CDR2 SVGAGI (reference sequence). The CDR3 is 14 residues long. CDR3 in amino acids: CASSFPGAYYEQYF.

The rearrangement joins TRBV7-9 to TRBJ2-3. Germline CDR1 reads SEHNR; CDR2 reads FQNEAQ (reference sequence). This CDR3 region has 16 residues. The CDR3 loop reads CASSLGAAPSTDTQYF.

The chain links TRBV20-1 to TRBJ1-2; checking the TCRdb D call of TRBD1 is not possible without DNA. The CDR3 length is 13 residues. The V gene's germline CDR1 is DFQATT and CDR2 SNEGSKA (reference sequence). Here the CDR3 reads CSAEDRAAYGYTF.